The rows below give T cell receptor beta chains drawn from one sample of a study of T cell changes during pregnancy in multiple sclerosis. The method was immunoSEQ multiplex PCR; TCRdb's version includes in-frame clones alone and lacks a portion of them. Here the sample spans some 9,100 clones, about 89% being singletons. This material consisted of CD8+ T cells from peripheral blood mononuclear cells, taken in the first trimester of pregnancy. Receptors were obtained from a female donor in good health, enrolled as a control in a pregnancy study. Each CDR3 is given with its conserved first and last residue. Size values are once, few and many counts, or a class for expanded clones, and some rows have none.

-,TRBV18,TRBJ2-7,CASSPNPGEQYF
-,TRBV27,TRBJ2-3,CASSLRGVGVDTQYF
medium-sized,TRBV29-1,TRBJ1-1,CSVEQGSTEAFF
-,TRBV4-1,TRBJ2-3,CASSQDQGAATQYF
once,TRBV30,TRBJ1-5,CAWSSGLYSNQPQHF
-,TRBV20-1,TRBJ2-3,CSARGLDTQYF
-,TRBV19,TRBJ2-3,CASNRGASDTQYF
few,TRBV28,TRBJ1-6,CASSSGTGDNSPLHF
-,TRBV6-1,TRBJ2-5,CASQPGTSGSETQYF
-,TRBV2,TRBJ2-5,CASSEWARSETQYF
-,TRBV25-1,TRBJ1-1,CASSELRAEGTEAFF
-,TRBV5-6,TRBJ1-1,CASSQDRGNTEAFF
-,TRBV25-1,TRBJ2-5,CATGGQGLQETQYF
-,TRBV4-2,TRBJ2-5,CASSPRLAGEGETQYF
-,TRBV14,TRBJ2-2,CASSQALAGGLLTGELFF
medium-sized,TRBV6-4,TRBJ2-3,CASSDSAGGADTQYF
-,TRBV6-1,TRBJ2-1,CASSSSGRAGEQFF
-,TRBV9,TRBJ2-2,CASSVGDEGAGELFF
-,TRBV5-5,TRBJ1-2,CASSLRTGVDGYTF
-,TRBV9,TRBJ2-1,CASSTQTGVGPYNEQFF
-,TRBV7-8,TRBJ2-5,CASSLGFLASGSGNQETQYF
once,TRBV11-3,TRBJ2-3,CARDYSTDTQYF
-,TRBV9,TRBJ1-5,CASSPGQNSNQPQHF